A single sample is the source of the 20 T cell receptor beta chains below, sequenced in a study of blood T cell repertoires in COVID-19. This table comes from immunoSEQ multiplex PCR, and its TCRdb copy is limited to in-frame clones, with some not included. The sample records over 250,000 clones, almost 85% being singletons. What was sequenced was peripheral blood. Source of these receptors: a man aged 50 or older with active or convalescent COVID-19.

V and J are TRBV5-6 and TRBJ2-5; 8 bases agree with TRBD1. Germline CDR1 is SGHDT and CDR2 is YYEEEE. The ends lost 2 bases at V and 5 bases at J; junction bases unmatched: 5. The CDR3 is made up of 14 amino acids. In nucleotides, the CDR3 is TGTGCCAGCAGCTTAGGGACAGGCAGGGAGACCCAGTACTTC. It translates to CASSLGTGRETQYF.

This chain links TRBV6-5 with TRBJ1-1, with 8 bases lining up with TRBD1. J was trimmed by 4 bases and V by 7 bases; bases with no gene match: 5. Germline values: CDR1 MNHEY, CDR2 SVGAGI. CDR3 length equals 13 residues. CDR3 nucleotides: TGTGCCAGCATCGCGCAGGGGGCCACTGAAGCTTTCTTT. This codes for CASIAQGATEAFF.

The V and J genes are TRBV19 and TRBJ2-7, with a possible D match to TRBD1 (5 bases). Trimming pared 6 bases from V and 3 bases from J, leaving 12 bases between. Per germline, CDR1 LNHDA and CDR2 SQIVND (reference sequence). The CDR3 contains 13 residues. CDR3 protein: CASRKDRYYEQYF. CDR3 nucleotides: TGTGCCAGTAGAAAAGACAGATACTACGAGCAGTACTTC.

The CDR3 region has the DNA TGTGCCACCAGTGATTCCGGGACAGGGGAGGGGGTTTGGCATTTT. Protein: CATSDSGTGEGVWHF. V usage is TRBV24-1 and J usage is TRBJ1-5; 10 positions agree with TRBD1. V was clipped by 2 bases and J by 15 bases; unmatched bases: 12. The germline CDR1 and CDR2 sequences are KGHDR and SFDVKD. The length of the CDR3 is 15 residues.

The sample holds a few counts of this clone. CDR3 sequence reads: CASSANRGEAEAFF. The CDR3 DNA is TGTGCCAGTAGTGCTAACAGGGGGGAGGCTGAAGCTTTCTTT. The chain uses TRBV19 and TRBJ1-1; TRBD1 agrees at 8 bases. V shed 5 bases and J 6 bases; nucleotides not matched to a gene: 8. Germline CDR1 is LNHDA and CDR2 is SQIVND (reference sequence). The CDR3 is made up of 14 amino acids. Based on the CDR3 plus reference TRBV19 and TRBJ1-1, the full variable domain is DGGITQSPKYLFRKEGQNVTLSCEQNLNHDAMYWYRQDPGQGLRLIYYSQIVNDFQKGDIAEGYSVSREKKESFPLTVTSAQKNPTAFYLCASSANRGEAEAFFGQGTRLTVV.

This chain connects TRBV6-6 to TRBJ2-3, with 16 bases that match TRBD2. V shed 5 bases and J 6 bases; nucleotides not matched to a gene: 5. The germline CDR1 and CDR2 sequences are MNHNY and SVGAGI (reference sequence). The CDR3 contains 16 residues. The CDR3 DNA is TGTGCCAGCAGTGCCGGGACTAGCGGGAGGGGGGATACGCAGTATTTT. This encodes CASSAGTSGRGDTQYF.

The rearrangement links TRBV5-6 to TRBJ2-4; the D gene is possibly TRBD1 (6 bases). The CDR3 totals 16 residues. Between the trimmed V and J ends, which lost 1 base and 5 bases, there was a span of 16 bases. Germline CDR1 and CDR2: SGHDT and YYEEEE. The CDR3 sequence: CASSLLAGEIENIQYF. The CDR3 DNA follows: TGTGCCAGCAGCTTGTTGGCAGGGGAAATCGAAAACATTCAGTACTTC.

J is TRBJ2-5 and V is TRBV2, with a tentative D call TRBD2 (6 bases). This CDR3 is built from 12 residues. CDR1 and CDR2 (germline): SNHLY, FYNNEI. Trimming took off 4 bases at V and 5 bases at J, with 8 bases between the two ends. The CDR3 region is CASSAGGETQYF. The CDR3 DNA reads TGTGCCAGCAGTGCCGGAGGGGAGACCCAGTACTTC.

This clone has a handful of counts. J is TRBJ2-5 and V is TRBV18; D is unresolved. Per germline, CDR1 KGHSH and CDR2 LQKENI. The CDR3 is 14 amino acids. V was shortened by 1 base and J by 1 base, with 7 bases between the two germline ends. The CDR3 DNA reads TGTGCCAGCTCACCACAACAATCCCAAGAGACCCAGTACTTC. The encoded protein is CASSPQQSQETQYF.

This clone was recorded only once. The chain employs TRBV6-5 and TRBJ2-3, with TRBD2 as a possible D gene (6 bases). CDR1 and CDR2 (germline): MNHEY, SVGAGI. Trimming shortened V by 6 bases and J by 6 bases, and 16 bases separated the two germline ends. This CDR3 has 14 amino acids. As DNA, the CDR3 is TGTGCCAGCAGGGAGGGCGGAGTTGGGGATACGCAGTATTTT. Its translation: CASREGGVGDTQYF.

The chain is built from TRBV19 and TRBJ2-6, with D hard to call. In germline, CDR1 is LNHDA, CDR2 SQIVND (reference sequence). The CDR3 covers 15 residues. V was cut by 3 bases and J by 2 bases, with 8 bases left in between. CDR3 sequence (DNA): TGTGCCAGTAGTATTTTCCGGGCTGGGGCCAACGTCCTGACTTTC. Encoded protein: CASSIFRAGANVLTF.

This sequence joins TRBV10-3 and TRBJ1-2; TRBD1 agrees at 7 bases. CDR1 ENHRY and CDR2 SYGVKD come from the germline V gene. The CDR3 has 15 amino acids. J was trimmed by 0 bases and V by 11 bases; bases with no gene match: 12. The CDR3 nucleotides read TGTGCCTCCTTCGGGGACAGTAATTCTAACTATGGCTACACCTTC. It encodes CASFGDSNSNYGYTF.

This clone appeared once. The chain carries TRBV27 and TRBJ1-1; 8 bases agree with TRBD1. In germline, CDR1 is MNHEY, CDR2 SMNVEV (reference sequence). Unmatched junction bases numbered 8, after V lost 5 bases and J lost 3 bases. The CDR3 extends over 15 amino acids. CDR3 sequence (DNA): TGTGCCAGCAGTCCCTCCGTGACAGGGGACACTGAAGCTTTCTTT. This gives the protein CASSPSVTGDTEAFF.

The V call is TRBV9, the J call TRBJ2-3; D gene ambiguous. The CDR3 covers 14 residues. CDR1 and CDR2 from the germline V gene are SGDLS and YYNGEE. The V and J ends lost 5 bases and 3 bases respectively, with 13 bases between them. CDR3 protein: CASSRAPGTDTQYF. DNA of the CDR3: TGTGCCAGCAGTCGTGCCCCCGGGACAGATACGCAGTATTTT. Based on the CDR3 plus reference TRBV9 and TRBJ2-3, the full variable domain is DSGVTQTPKHLITATGQRVTLRCSPRSGDLSVYWYQQSLDQGLQFLIQYYNGEERAKGNILERFSAQQFPDLHSELNLSSLELGDSALYFCASSRAPGTDTQYFGPGTRLTVL.

As to this clone: The sample has other DNA sequences that encode this CDR3 too. The rearrangement links TRBV30 to TRBJ2-7, with D tentatively TRBD2 (6 bases). The germline V gene has CDR1 GTSNPN and CDR2 SVGIG (reference sequence). Trimming cost V 0 bases and J 4 bases, with 7 bases left between them. The CDR3 length is 12 residues. As DNA, the CDR3 is TGTGCCTGGAGTGTGGGGAGGTACGAGCAGTACTTC. Its protein is CAWSVGRYEQYF.

The rearrangement uses TRBV30 and TRBJ1-5, with 9 bases matching TRBD1. The V gene end was trimmed by 4 bases and the J gene end by 4 bases; junction bases not matched to a gene: 11. The CDR3 runs 16 residues. Germline-derived CDR1 and CDR2 are GTSNPN and SVGIG (reference sequence). The CDR3 DNA reads TGTGCCTGGACCCCCCCCAAGGACAGGGGAAATCAGCCCCAGCATTTT. It codes for CAWTPPKDRGNQPQHF.

The V and J genes are TRBV27 and TRBJ1-1, with D perhaps TRBD1 (6 bases). The V end lost 5 bases, the J end lost 4 bases, and 14 bases lay between the germline ends. Per the germline V gene, CDR1 is MNHEY and CDR2 is SMNVEV (reference sequence). The CDR3 sequence is 14 residues long. CDR3 sequence (DNA): TGTGCCAGCAGTGGGGGGGGCTGGGGCACTGAAGCTTTCTTT. This gives the protein CASSGGGWGTEAFF.

V is TRBV2 and J is TRBJ1-5, with 10 bases aligning to TRBD1. Germline V gives CDR1 SNHLY, CDR2 FYNNEI. There are 17 residues in the CDR3. Unmatched junction bases numbered 11, after V lost 9 bases and J lost 0 bases. The CDR3 is CASTRDRGHYSNQPQHF. The CDR3 DNA is TGTGCCAGTACCCGGGACAGGGGCCATTATAGCAATCAGCCCCAGCATTTT. The full variable domain, rest sourced from reference TRBV2 and TRBJ1-5, is EPEVTQTPSHQVTQMGQEVILRCVPISNHLYFYWYRQILGQKVEFLVSFYNNEISEKSEIFDDQFSVERPDGSNFTLKIRSTKLEDSAMYFCASTRDRGHYSNQPQHFGDGTRLSIL.

This chain uses TRBV30 with TRBJ1-1; 7 nucleotides line up with TRBD1. Germline CDR1 reads GTSNPN; CDR2 reads SVGIG (reference sequence). The CDR3 has 13 residues. V gave up 0 bases and J gave up 7 bases; unmatched junction bases: 5. The CDR3 DNA reads as TGTGCCTGGAGTGTACCGCGACAGGGTGAAGCTTTCTTT. Residues: CAWSVPRQGEAFF.

As to this clone: Other DNA sequences within the sample encode an identical CDR3. The chain combines TRBV19 with TRBJ1-1; D call uncertain. The CDR3 is made up of 13 amino acids. Trimming removed 3 bases from V and 1 base from J, with 6 bases in between. Germline V lookup: CDR1 LNHDA, CDR2 SQIVND (reference sequence). The CDR3 DNA follows: TGTGCCAGTAGTATGCGGCAGAACACTGAAGCTTTCTTT. This encodes CASSMRQNTEAFF. The full variable domain, in which reference TRBV19 and TRBJ1-1 provide the parts outside the CDR3, is DGGITQSPKYLFRKEGQNVTLSCEQNLNHDAMYWYRQDPGQGLRLIYYSQIVNDFQKGDIAEGYSVSREKKESFPLTVTSAQKNPTAFYLCASSMRQNTEAFFGQGTRLTVV.